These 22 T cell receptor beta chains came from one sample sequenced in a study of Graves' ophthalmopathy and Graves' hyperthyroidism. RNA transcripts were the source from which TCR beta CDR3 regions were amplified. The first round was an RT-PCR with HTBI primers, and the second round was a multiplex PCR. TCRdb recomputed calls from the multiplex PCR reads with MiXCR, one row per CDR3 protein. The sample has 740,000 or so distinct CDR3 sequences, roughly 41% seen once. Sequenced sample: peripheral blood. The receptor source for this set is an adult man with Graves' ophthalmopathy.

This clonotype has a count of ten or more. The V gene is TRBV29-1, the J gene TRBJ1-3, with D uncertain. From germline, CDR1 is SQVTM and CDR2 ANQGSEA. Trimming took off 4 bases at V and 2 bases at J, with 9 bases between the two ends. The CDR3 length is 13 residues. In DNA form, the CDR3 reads TGCAGCGTTGTGGGGTCTCCTGGAAACACCATATATTTT. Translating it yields CSVVGSPGNTIYF.

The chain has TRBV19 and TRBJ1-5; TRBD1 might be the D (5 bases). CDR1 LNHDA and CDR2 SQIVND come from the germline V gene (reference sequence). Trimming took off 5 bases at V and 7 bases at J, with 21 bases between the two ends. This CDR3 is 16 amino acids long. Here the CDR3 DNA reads TGTGCCAGTAGTTCCCGGGACTCCCTGGGAGTACAGCCCCAGCATTTT. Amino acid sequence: CASSSRDSLGVQPQHF.

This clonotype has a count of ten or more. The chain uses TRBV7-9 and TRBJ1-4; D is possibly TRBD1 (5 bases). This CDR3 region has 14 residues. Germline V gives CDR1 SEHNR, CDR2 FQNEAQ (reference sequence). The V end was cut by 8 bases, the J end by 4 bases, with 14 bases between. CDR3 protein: CASRGDGGNEKLFF. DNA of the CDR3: TGTGCCAGCCGAGGGGACGGAGGTAATGAAAAACTGTTTTTT.

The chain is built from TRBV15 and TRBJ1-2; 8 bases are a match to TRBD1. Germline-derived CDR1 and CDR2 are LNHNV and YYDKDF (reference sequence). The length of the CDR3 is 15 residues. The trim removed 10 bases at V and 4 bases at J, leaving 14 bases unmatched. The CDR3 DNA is TGTGCCATCTCACCCCCGGACAGGGTCGGCTATGGCTACACCTTC. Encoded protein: CAISPPDRVGYGYTF.

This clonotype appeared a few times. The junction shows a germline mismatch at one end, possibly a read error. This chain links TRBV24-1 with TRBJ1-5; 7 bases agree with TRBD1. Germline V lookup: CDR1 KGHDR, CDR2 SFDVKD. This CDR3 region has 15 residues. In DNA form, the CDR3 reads TGTGCCAGCAGTCACGGTCAGGGGGGAAATCAGCCCCAGCATTTT. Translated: CASSHGQGGNQPQHF.

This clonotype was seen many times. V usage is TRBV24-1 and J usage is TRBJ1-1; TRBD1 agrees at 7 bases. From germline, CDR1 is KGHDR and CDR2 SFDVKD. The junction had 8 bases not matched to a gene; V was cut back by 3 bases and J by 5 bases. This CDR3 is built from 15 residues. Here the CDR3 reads CATSDEGGGKTEAFF. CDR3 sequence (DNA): TGTGCCACCAGTGATGAGGGAGGGGGCAAGACTGAAGCTTTCTTT.

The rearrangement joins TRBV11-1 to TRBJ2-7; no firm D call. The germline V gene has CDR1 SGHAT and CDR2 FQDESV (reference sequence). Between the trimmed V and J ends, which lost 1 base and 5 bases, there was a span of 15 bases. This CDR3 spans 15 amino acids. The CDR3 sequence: CASSLVASIPNEQYF. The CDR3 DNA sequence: TGTGCCAGCAGCTTAGTGGCCAGCATCCCTAACGAGCAGTACTTC. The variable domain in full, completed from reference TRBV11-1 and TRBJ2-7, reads EAEVAQSPRYKITEKSQAVAFWCDPISGHATLYWYRQILGQGPELLVQFQDESVVDDSQLPKDRFSAERLKGVDSTLKIQPAELGDSAMYLCASSLVASIPNEQYFGPGTRLTVT.

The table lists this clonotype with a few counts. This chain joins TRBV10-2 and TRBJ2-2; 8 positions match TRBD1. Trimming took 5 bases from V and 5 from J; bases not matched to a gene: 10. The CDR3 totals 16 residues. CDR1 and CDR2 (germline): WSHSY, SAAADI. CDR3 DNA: TGCGCCAGCAGTTCTCCAGGGGGCACTACTACCGGGGAGCTGTTTTTT. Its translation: CASSSPGGTTTGELFF.

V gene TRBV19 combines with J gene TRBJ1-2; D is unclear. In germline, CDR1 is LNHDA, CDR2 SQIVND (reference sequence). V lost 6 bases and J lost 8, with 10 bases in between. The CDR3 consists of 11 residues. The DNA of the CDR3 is TGTGCCAGTAGACGGCCTAGCGGCTACACCTTC. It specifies CASRRPSGYTF.

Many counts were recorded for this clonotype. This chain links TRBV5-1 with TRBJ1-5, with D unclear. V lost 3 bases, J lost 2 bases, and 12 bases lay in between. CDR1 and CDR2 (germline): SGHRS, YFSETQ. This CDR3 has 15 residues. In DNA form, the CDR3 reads TGCGCCAGCAGCTGGGGAACCCCGGGCAATCAGCCCCAGCATTTT. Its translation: CASSWGTPGNQPQHF. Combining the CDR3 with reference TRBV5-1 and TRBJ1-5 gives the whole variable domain KAGVTQTPRYLIKTRGQQVTLSCSPISGHRSVSWYQQTPGQGLQFLFEYFSETQRNKGNFPGRFSGRQFSNSRSEMNVSTLELGDSALYLCASSWGTPGNQPQHFGDGTRLSIL.

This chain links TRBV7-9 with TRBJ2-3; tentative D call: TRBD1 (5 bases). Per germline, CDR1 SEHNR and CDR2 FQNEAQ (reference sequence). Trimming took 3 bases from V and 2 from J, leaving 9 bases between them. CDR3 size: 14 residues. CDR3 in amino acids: CASSLGHYTDTQYF. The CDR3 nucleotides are TGTGCCAGCAGCTTGGGGCACTACACAGATACGCAGTATTTT.

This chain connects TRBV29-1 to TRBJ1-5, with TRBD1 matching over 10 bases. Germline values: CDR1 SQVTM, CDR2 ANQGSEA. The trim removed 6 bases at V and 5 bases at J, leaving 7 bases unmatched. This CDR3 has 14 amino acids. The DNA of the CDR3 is TGCAGCGTCGTGACAGGGACAGGGGATCAGCCCCAGCATTTT. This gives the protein CSVVTGTGDQPQHF. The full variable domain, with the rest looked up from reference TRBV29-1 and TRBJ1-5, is SAVISQKPSRDICQRGTSLTIQCQVDSQVTMMFWYRQQPGQSLTLIATANQGSEATYESGFVIDKFPISRPNLTFSTLTVSNMSPEDSSIYLCSVVTGTGDQPQHFGDGTRLSIL.

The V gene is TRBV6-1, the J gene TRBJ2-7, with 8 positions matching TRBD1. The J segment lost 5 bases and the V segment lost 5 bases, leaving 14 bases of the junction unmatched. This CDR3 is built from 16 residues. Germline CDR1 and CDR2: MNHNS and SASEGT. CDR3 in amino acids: CASSYGFRGRVDEQYF. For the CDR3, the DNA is TGTGCCAGCAGTTACGGTTTCAGGGGGCGCGTCGACGAGCAGTACTTC.

The CDR3 coding sequence is TGCAGCGTTGTGACAGGGGCTAATGAGACCCAGTACTTC. It specifies CSVVTGANETQYF. This chain connects TRBV29-1 to TRBJ2-5, with 8 nucleotides matching TRBD1. Germline CDR1 reads SQVTM; CDR2 reads ANQGSEA. The V gene end was trimmed by 4 bases and the J gene end by 5 bases; junction bases not matched to a gene: 6. The CDR3 length is 13 residues.

This CDR3 is CASSPGGGGLKETQYF. For the CDR3, the DNA is TGTGCCAGCAGCCCGGGGGGAGGGGGACTCAAAGAGACCCAGTACTTC. The genes are TRBV7-8 and TRBJ2-5, with D perhaps matching TRBD2 (7 bases). V shed 5 bases and J shed 3 bases, with 19 bases lying between them. Germline V gene data show CDR1 as SGHVS and CDR2 as FQNEAQ. CDR3 size: 16 residues.

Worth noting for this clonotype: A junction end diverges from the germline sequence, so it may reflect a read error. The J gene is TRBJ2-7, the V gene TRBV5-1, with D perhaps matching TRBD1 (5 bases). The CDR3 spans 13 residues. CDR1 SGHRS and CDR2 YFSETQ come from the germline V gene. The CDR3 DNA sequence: TGTGCCTGGAGTGCCGACAGAAACTACGAGCAGTACTTC. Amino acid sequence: CAWSADRNYEQYF.

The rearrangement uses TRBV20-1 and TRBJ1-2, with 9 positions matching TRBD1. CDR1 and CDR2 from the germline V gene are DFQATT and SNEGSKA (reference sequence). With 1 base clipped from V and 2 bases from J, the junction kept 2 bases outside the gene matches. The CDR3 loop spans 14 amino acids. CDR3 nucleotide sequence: TGCAGTGCTAGAGGGGACAGGGTGAACTATGGCTACACCTTC. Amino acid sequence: CSARGDRVNYGYTF.

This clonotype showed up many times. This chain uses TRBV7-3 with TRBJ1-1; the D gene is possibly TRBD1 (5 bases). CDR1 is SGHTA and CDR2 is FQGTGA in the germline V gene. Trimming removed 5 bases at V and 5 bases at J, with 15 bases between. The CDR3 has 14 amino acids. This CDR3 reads CASSPLGGGTEAFF. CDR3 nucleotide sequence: TGTGCCAGCAGCCCCCTCGGGGGAGGGACTGAAGCTTTCTTT.

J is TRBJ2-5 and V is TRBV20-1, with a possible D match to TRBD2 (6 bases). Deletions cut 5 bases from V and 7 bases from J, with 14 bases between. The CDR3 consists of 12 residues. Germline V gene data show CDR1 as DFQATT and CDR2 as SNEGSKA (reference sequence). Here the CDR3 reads CSARKLAGTQYF. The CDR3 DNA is TGCAGTGCTCGCAAACTAGCAGGGACCCAGTACTTC.

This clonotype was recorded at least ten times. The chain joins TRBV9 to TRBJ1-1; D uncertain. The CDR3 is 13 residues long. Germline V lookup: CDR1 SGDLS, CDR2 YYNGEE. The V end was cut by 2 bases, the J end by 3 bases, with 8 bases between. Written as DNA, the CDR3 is TGTGCCAGCAGCGTTGGCCGGGACACTGAAGCTTTCTTT. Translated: CASSVGRDTEAFF.

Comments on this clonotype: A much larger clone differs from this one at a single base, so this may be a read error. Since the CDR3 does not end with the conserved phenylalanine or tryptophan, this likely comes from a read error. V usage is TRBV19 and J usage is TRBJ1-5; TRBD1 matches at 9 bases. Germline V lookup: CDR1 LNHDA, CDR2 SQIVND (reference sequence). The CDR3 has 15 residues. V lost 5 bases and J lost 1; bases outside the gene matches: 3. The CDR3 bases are TGTGCCAGTAGTCGGGACAGGGTCAGCAATCAGCCCCAGCATTCT. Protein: CASSRDRVSNQPQHS.

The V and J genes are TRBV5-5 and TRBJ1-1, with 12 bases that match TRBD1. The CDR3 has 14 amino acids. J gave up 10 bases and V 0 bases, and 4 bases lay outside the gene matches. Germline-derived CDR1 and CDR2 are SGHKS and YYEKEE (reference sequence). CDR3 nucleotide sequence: TGTGCCAGCAGCTTGGCCGGGACAGGGGGCTTAGCTTTCTTT. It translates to CASSLAGTGGLAFF.